This passage covers 20 T cell receptor beta chains from one sample sequenced in a study of CXCR3-negative and CXCR3-positive naive CD8 T cells. Overall study findings and caveats: Hydrophobicity of TRB CDR3s was greater in CXCR3-positive naive cells than in CXCR3-negative naive cells.

The authors made the TRB cDNA libraries by 5' RACE using UMI labels. TCRdb re-called the 5' RACE reads and gives one entry per CDR3 protein, without DNA. The ten top clones account for over 4%, within a sample of 60,000 to 65,000 distinct CDR3 sequences. For these receptors, no antigen is known. Material for sequencing was naive CXCR3+ CD8+ T cells from blood. Described subset: CD45RO-CCR7+CD27+CD95- naive CD8+ T cells expressing CXCR3 (TNR3+). These TCRs come from a human donor in good health. Some clones in this sample may be carry-over from other donors' samples.

The chain combines TRBV7-9 with TRBJ2-7; TCRdb's assignment of TRBD1 cannot be checked, as there is no DNA. From germline, CDR1 is SEHNR and CDR2 FQNEAQ (reference sequence). The CDR3 is 15 amino acids. CDR3 residues: CASSQGLPISYEQYF.

The genes are TRBV7-3 and TRBJ2-5; the D call of TRBD1 rests on TCRdb alone, since no DNA is present to check it. The germline CDR1 and CDR2 sequences are SGHTA and FQGTGA. The CDR3 extends over 13 amino acids. CDR3 amino acids: CASSSGVGETQYF. Filled out from reference TRBV7-3 and TRBJ2-5, the complete variable domain reads GAGVSQTPSNKVTEKGKYVELRCDPISGHTALYWYRQSLGQGPEFLIYFQGTGAADDSGLPNDRFFAVRPEGSVSTLKIQRTERGDSAVYLCASSSGVGETQYFGPGTRLLVL.

The chain joins TRBV10-3 to TRBJ1-3. Germline CDR1 reads ENHRY; CDR2 reads SYGVKD. CDR3 length: 14 residues. The CDR3 region is CAIRTDSSGNTIYF.

V usage is TRBV7-2 and J usage is TRBJ2-3; the D call from TCRdb, TRBD2, cannot be confirmed without DNA. Germline lookup yields CDR1 SGHTA and CDR2 FQGNSA. The CDR3 consists of 16 residues. CDR3 in amino acids: CASSLTRVAQGDTQYF.

The chain has TRBV29-1 and TRBJ2-4; TCRdb lists TRBD1, though no DNA is available to test this call. This CDR3 region has 14 residues. Germline CDR1 reads SQVTM; CDR2 reads ANQGSEA. The CDR3 is CSVHEGQGGNIQYF.

CDR3: CASSLSRLEGSSGANVLTF. The chain employs TRBV28 and TRBJ2-6; TCRdb's D gene call, TRBD2, goes unchecked for lack of DNA. Looked up from germline, CDR1 is MDHEN and CDR2 is SYDVKM. The CDR3 covers 19 residues.

This chain uses TRBV29-1 with TRBJ2-3; TCRdb's D call, TRBD2, is unchecked because there is no DNA. CDR1 and CDR2 (germline): SQVTM, ANQGSEA. The CDR3 loop spans 15 amino acids. CDR3 in amino acids: CSVDSSGARTDTQYF.

V is TRBV5-4 and J is TRBJ2-1; TCRdb gives TRBD1 as the D gene, but with no DNA this cannot be confirmed. The CDR3 has 14 amino acids. The germline V gene has CDR1 SGHNT and CDR2 YYREEE (reference sequence). This chain's CDR3 is CASSLGRDNNEQFF.

The J gene is TRBJ2-2, the V gene TRBV28; no DNA is available, so the TRBD2 call from TCRdb remains unchecked. Germline loops: CDR1 MDHEN, CDR2 SYDVKM. The CDR3 loop spans 15 amino acids. CDR3 amino acids: CASTLTSLNTGELFF.

The chain uses TRBV24-1 and TRBJ1-1; TCRdb's D gene call, TRBD1, goes unchecked for lack of DNA. The CDR3 extends over 13 amino acids. Germline assignment: CDR1 KGHDR and CDR2 SFDVKD. CDR3 amino acids: CATSDRGDTEAFF.

Here the CDR3 reads CASSYGEGAEKNIQYF. This chain joins TRBV6-6 and TRBJ2-4; TCRdb's D call of TRBD1 is untestable without DNA. Germline-derived CDR1 and CDR2 are MNHNY and SVGAGI (reference sequence). The CDR3 sequence is 16 residues long.

The chain has TRBV7-9 and TRBJ2-3; TCRdb's assignment of TRBD1 cannot be checked, as there is no DNA. The germline V gene has CDR1 SEHNR and CDR2 FQNEAQ (reference sequence). This CDR3 has 17 residues. CDR3 loop: CASSLLPLDREKDTQYF. Full variable domain (outside the CDR3, taken from reference TRBV7-9 and TRBJ2-3): DTGVSQNPRHKITKRGQNVTFRCDPISEHNRLYWYRQTLGQGPEFLTYFQNEAQLEKSRLLSDRFSAERPKGSFSTLEIQRTEQGDSAMYLCASSLLPLDREKDTQYFGPGTRLTVL.

J is TRBJ2-2 and V is TRBV7-9; TCRdb gives TRBD2 as the D gene, but with no DNA this cannot be confirmed. Germline V gene data show CDR1 as SEHNR and CDR2 as FQNEAQ (reference sequence). The CDR3 is 18 residues long. CDR3 loop: CASSHWTSGPRRTGELFF. Drawing the rest from reference TRBV7-9 and TRBJ2-2, the complete variable domain is DTGVSQNPRHKITKRGQNVTFRCDPISEHNRLYWYRQTLGQGPEFLTYFQNEAQLEKSRLLSDRFSAERPKGSFSTLEIQRTEQGDSAMYLCASSHWTSGPRRTGELFFGEGSRLTVL.

This rearrangement joins TRBV23-1 to TRBJ2-7; the D call of TRBD1 rests on TCRdb alone, since no DNA is present to check it. TRBV23-1 is an ORF for which the function is uncertain. The CDR3 has 13 amino acids. CDR3 loop: CASSQYRVGEQYF.

The chain is built from TRBV7-8 and TRBJ2-3; TCRdb reports TRBD2, a call that lacks DNA to check it against. CDR1 and CDR2 from the germline V gene are SGHVS and FQNEAQ. CDR3 size: 18 residues. This CDR3 is CASSLPTLEGPSTDTQYF.

The chain employs TRBV7-9 and TRBJ2-3; the D call from TCRdb, TRBD2, cannot be confirmed without DNA. CDR3 length equals 17 residues. CDR1 SEHNR and CDR2 FQNEAQ come from the germline V gene (reference sequence). The CDR3 sequence: CASRPGLAGASGDTQYF. The variable domain in full, completed from reference TRBV7-9 and TRBJ2-3, reads DTGVSQNPRHKITKRGQNVTFRCDPISEHNRLYWYRQTLGQGPEFLTYFQNEAQLEKSRLLSDRFSAERPKGSFSTLEIQRTEQGDSAMYLCASRPGLAGASGDTQYFGPGTRLTVL.

The rearrangement links TRBV30 to TRBJ2-1; no DNA is available, so the TRBD2 call from TCRdb remains unchecked. The CDR3 spans 13 residues. The germline V gene encodes CDR1 GTSNPN and CDR2 SVGIG (reference sequence). The CDR3 here is CAWKIAGDNEQFF.

This chain uses TRBV29-1 with TRBJ1-1. Germline CDR1 reads SQVTM; CDR2 reads ANQGSEA. CDR3 length: 12 amino acids. The CDR3 is CSVEDLNTEAFF.

The J gene is TRBJ1-1, the V gene TRBV2; without DNA, the TCRdb call of TRBD1 cannot be checked. The CDR3 is 13 residues long. The germline V gene encodes CDR1 SNHLY and CDR2 FYNNEI. The CDR3 reads CASSGTGDTEAFF.

The chain links TRBV24-1 to TRBJ2-3; TCRdb designates TRBD1, a call that cannot be tested without DNA. Germline assignment: CDR1 KGHDR and CDR2 SFDVKD. The CDR3 consists of 16 residues. This CDR3 reads CATSDFRGIRADTQYF.